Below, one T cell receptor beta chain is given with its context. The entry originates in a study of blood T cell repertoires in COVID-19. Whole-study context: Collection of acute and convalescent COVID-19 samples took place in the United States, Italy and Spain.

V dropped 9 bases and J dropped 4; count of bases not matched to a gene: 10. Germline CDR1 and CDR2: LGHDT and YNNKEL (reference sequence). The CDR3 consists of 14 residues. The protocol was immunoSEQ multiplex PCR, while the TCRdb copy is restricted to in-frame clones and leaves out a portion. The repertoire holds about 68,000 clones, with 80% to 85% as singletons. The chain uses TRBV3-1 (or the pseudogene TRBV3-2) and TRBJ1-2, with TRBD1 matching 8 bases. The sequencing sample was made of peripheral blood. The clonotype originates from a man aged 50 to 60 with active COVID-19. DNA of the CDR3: TGTGCCAGGGCCCCGACAGGGGTCGGCTATGGCTACACCTTC. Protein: CARAPTGVGYGYTF.